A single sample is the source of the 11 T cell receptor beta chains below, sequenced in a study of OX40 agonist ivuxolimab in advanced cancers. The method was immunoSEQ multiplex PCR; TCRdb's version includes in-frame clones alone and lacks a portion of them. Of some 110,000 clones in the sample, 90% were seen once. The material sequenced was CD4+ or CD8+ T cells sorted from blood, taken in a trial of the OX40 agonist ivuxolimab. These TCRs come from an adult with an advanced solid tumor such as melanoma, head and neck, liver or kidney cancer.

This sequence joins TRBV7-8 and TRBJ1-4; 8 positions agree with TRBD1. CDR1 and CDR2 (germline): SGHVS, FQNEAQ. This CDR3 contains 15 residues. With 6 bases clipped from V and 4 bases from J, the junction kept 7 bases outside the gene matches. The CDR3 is CASRRPGQDNEKLFF. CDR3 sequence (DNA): TGTGCCAGCAGGCGGCCGGGACAGGATAATGAAAAACTGTTTTTT.

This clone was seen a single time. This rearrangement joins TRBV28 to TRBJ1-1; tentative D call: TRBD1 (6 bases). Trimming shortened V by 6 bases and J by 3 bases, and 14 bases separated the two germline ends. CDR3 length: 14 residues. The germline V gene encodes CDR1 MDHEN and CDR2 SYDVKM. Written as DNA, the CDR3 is TGTGCCAGCAGCCGGCAGGGGTATGACACTGAAGCTTTCTTT. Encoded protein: CASSRQGYDTEAFF.

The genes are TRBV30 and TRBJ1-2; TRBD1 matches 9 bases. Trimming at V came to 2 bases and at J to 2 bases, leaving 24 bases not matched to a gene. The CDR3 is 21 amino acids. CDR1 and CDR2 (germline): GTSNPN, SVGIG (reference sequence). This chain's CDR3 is CAWSPSRTLGTGGAGNYGYTF. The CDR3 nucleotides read TGTGCCTGGAGTCCGTCCAGGACTTTGGGAACAGGGGGCGCGGGGAACTATGGCTACACCTTC.

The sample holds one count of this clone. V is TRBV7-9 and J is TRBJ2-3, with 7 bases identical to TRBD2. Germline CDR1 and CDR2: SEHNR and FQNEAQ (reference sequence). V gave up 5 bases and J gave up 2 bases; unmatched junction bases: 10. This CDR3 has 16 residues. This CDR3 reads CASSLRLAKYTDTQYF. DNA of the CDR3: TGTGCCAGCAGCCTAAGACTAGCAAAGTACACAGATACGCAGTATTTT.

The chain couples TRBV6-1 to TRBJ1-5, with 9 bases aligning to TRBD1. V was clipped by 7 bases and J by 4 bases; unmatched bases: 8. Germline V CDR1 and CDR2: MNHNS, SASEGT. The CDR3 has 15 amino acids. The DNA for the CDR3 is TGTGCCAGCATCGGTTCGGGACAGGGAAATCAGCCCCAGCATTTT. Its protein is CASIGSGQGNQPQHF.

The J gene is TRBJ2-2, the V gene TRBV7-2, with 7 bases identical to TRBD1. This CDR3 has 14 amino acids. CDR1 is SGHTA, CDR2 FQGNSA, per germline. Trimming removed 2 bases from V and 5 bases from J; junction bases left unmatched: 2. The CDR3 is CASSLQQGTGELFF. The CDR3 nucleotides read TGTGCCAGCAGCTTACAACAGGGGACCGGGGAGCTGTTTTTT.

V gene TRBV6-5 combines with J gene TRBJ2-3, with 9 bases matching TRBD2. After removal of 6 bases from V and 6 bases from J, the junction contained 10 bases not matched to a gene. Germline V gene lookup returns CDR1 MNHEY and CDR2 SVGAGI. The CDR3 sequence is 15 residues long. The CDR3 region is CASSQIWTSVDTQYF. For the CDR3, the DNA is TGTGCCAGCAGCCAAATTTGGACTAGCGTGGATACGCAGTATTTT.

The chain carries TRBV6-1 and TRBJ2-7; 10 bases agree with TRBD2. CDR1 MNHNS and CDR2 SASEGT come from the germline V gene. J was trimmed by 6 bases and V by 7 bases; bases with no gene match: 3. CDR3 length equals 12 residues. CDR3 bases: TGTGCCAGCAAGGAGCGGGGGGGCGAGCAGTACTTC. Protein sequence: CASKERGGEQYF.

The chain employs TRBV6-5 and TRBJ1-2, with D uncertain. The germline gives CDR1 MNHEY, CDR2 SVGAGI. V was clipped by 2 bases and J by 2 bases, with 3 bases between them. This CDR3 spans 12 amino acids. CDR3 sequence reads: CASSYRNYGYTF. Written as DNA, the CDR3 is TGTGCCAGCAGTTACAGGAACTATGGCTACACCTTC.

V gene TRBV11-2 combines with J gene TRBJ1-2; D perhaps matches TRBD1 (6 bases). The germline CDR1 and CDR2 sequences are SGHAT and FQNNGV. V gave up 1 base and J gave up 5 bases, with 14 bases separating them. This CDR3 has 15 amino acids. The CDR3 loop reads CASSLADRGLYGYTF. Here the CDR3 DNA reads TGTGCCAGCAGCTTAGCCGACCGGGGGCTGTATGGCTACACCTTC.

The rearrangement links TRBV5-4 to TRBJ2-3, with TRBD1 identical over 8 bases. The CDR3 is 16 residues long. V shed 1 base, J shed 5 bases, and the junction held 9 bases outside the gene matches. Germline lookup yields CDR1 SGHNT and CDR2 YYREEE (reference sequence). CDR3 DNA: TGTGCCAGCAGCTTGCAGGGGGCTATGAGGGGAGATACGCAGTATTTT. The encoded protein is CASSLQGAMRGDTQYF.